The TCR beta chain described here comes from a study of graft-versus-host responses after intestinal transplantation (dated by TCRdb to the early 2020s). Background for the entire study: Recipients received multivisceral, liver-intestinal, or isolated intestinal transplants. Anti-thymocyte globulin induction was given to all recipients, followed by maintenance tacrolimus and steroids for around three years. Graft-versus-host and host-versus-graft alloreactive T cell clones were tracked in the graft, circulation and bone marrow after intestinal transplantation using bulk TCR-beta CDR3 sequencing. To identify alloreactive clones, pre-transplant mixed lymphocyte reaction products were sequenced and then compared with unstimulated pre-transplant donor and recipient T cells. The cohort enrolled 20 to 30 intestinal transplant recipients, one of whom was a retransplant, and a few patients without pretransplant specimens were excluded. Donor T cell macrochimerism was defined as a peak of at least 4% donor T cells among recipient peripheral blood mononuclear cells. Instead of going to the commercial service, samples from a few later patients were sequenced in-house on an Illumina MiSeq and processed with MiXCR. Paper-wide results and their limitations: GvH clones were detected in recipient bone marrow, and some appeared earlier in ileal mucosa or blood, consistent with an intestinal mucosal origin. High GvH to HvG T cell clonal ratios were observed in the allografts of patients with donor T cell macrochimerism. Early after transplant, declines in HvG clones were associated with peak levels of circulating GvH clones. The relatively low number and heterogeneity of intestinal transplant patients limited the conclusions.

The library was obtained by the immunoSEQ multiplex PCR assay. For most patients, genomic DNA was isolated with the Qiagen DNeasy Blood and Tissue Kit and shipped frozen to Adaptive Biotechnologies for TCR sequencing. High-throughput TCR-beta CDR3 sequencing of genomic DNA from most patients was performed by Adaptive Biotechnologies. For the original study's pipeline: TCR sequencing data for some 19 patients were retrieved from Adaptive's ImmunoSEQ software; a few other patients were processed with MiXCR and VDJtools. CD4 versus CD8 sorting errors were corrected by removing sequences found in both subsets at a frequency ratio below 5:1. Because the origin of CDR3 nucleotide sequences shared between donor and recipient could not be assigned, those sequences were removed. To be classed as alloreactive, a clone needed at least 2-fold expansion over unstimulated cells and a minimum CFSE-low frequency of 0.002% (template counts) or 0.001% (read counts). Clones were considered mappable if detected in sequenced pre-transplant spleen, lymph node, or MLR CFSE-low populations of the donor or recipient. Cumulative frequency of alloreactive clones was calculated as a percentage of all sequences weighted by copy number. The immuneACCESS repertoire file appears here via TCRdb, limited to in-frame rearrangements. These files lack a portion of the clones; in checked studies, under half of the deficit traces to unresolved V genes, and the cause of the others is not known. D and trimming were read from the DNA, whereas the V and J calls and clone size are those reported in that table. Here the sample has around 100,000 clones; over 75% occur a single time. The ten largest clones add up to roughly 0.97% of the sample.

V is shortened by 0 bases, J by 5 bases, and the region joining them spans 11 bases. Per the germline V gene, LGHNA is the CDR1 and YNFKEQ is the CDR2. Measured from the cysteine to the phenylalanine, the CDR3 is 14 residues long. Just the 42-base CDR3 DNA is kept, in frame starting at base 1. The sample's time point label is to be understood as: cells obtained before transplantation from donor or recipient. CD3+CD4+ and CD3+CD8+ populations were FACS-sorted from unstimulated pre-transplant donor and recipient cells taken from spleen or lymph nodes. As for this clone: Its antigen has not been determined. One base away there is no much larger clone; base qualities are not given.

The sample consisted of unstimulated CD4+ T cells sorted from spleen or lymph node cells, taken before transplant. The sequence came from a human donor who was the organ donor for an intestinal transplant. The sequence links TRBV4-2 to TRBJ2-7, and the D gene may be TRBD1, 6 bases matching. CDR3 region: CASSQDQGRNEQYF. Here is the DNA: TGTGCCAGCAGCCAAGATCAGGGGCGGAACGAGCAGTACTTC.